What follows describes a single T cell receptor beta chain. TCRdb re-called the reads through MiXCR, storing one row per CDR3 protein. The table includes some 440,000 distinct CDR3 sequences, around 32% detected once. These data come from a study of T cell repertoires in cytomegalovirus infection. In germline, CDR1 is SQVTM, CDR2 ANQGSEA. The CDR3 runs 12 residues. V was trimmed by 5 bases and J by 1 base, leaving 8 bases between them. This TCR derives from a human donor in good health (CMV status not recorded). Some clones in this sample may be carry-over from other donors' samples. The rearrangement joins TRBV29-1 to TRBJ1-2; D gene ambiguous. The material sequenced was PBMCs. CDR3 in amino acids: CSVTQINYGYTF. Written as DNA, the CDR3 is TGCAGCGTTACCCAGATTAACTATGGCTACACCTTC.